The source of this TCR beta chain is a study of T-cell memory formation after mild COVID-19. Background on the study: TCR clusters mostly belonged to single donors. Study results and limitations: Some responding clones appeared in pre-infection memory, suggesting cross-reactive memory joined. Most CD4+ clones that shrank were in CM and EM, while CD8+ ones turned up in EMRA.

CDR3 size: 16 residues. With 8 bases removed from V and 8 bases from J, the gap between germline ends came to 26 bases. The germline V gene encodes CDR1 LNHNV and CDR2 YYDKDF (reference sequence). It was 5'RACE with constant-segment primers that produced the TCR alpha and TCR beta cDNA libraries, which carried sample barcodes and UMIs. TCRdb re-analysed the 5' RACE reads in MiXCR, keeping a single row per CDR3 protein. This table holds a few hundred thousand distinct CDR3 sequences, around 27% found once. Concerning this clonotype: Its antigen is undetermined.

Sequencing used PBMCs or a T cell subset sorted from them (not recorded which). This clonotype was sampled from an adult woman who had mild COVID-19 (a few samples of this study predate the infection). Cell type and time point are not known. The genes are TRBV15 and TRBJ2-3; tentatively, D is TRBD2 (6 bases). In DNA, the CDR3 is TGTGCCACCGCGCCGGCCGGGACCGCGGCCGGGGGTACGCAGTATTTT. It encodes CATAPAGTAAGGTQYF.